This TCR beta chain was sequenced in a study of T cells in Graves' hyperthyroidism and ophthalmopathy. Points from the study as a whole: Within blood appeared most thyroid clonotypes that had expanded above 0.001.

Disease duration under 2 months; hyperthyroidism patients were aged 18 to 65. Template material for amplifying TCR beta CDR3 regions consisted of RNA transcripts. Researchers ran a first-round RT-PCR on the TCR CDR3 using the HTBI primer set. Using its own MiXCR run on the multiplex PCR reads, TCRdb lists one record per CDR3 protein. The sample lists a few hundred thousand distinct CDR3 sequences, under 60% occurring once. This clonotype was seen at least ten times. Its matching antigen is unknown. Source material: peripheral blood or thyroid tissue (not recorded which). The sequence was collected from a woman aged 18-30 years with Graves' hyperthyroidism.

The DNA for the CDR3 is TGTGCCAGCAGTTTAGGGGCGGCCTCTAACTATGGCTACACCTTC. Protein sequence: CASSLGAASNYGYTF. This sequence joins TRBV12-3 or TRBV12-4 and TRBJ1-2; D is uncertain. Trimming stripped 1 base from V and 0 bases from J, with 9 bases between. The CDR3 contains 15 residues.